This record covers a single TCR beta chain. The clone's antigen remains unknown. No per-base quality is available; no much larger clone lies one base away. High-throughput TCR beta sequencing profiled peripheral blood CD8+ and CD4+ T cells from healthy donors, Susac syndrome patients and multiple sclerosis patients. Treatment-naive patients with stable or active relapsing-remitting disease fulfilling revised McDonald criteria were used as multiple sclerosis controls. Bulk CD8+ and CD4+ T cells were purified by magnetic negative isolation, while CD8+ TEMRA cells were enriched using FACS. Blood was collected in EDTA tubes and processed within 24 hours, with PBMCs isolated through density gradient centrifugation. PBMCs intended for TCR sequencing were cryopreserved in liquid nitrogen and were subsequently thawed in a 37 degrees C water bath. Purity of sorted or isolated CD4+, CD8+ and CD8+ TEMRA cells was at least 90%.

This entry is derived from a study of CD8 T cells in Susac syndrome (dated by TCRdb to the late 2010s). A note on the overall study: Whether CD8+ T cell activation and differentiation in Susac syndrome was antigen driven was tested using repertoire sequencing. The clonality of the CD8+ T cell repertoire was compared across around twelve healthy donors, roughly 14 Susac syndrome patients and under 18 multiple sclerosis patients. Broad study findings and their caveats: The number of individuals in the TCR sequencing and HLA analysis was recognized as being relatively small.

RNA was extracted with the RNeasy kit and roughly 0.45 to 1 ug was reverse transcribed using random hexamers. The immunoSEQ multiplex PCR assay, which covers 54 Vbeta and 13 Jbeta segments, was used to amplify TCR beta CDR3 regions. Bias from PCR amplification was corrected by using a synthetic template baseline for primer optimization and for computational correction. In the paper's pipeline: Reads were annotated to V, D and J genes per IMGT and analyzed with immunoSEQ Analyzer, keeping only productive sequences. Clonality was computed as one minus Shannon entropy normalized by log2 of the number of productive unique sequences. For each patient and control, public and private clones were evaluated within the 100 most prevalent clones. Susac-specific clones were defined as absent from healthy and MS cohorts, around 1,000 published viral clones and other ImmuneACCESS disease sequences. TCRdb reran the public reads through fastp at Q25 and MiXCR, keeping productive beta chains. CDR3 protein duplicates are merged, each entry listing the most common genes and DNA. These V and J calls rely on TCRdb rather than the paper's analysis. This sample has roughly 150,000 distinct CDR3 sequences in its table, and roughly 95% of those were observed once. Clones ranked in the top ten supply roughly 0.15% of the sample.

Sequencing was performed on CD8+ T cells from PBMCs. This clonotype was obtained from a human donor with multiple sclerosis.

The CDR3 amino acid sequence is: CASTGTGGSNQPQHF. The nucleotide sequence is given as TGTGCCAGCACTGGGACAGGGGGTAGCAATCAGCCCCAGCATTTT. The chain is encoded by TRBV2 joined to TRBJ1-5; TRBD1 aligns with 11 central bases. V and J are trimmed by 7 bases and 0 bases, and the gene matches miss 2 bases of the junction. The CDR3 runs 15 amino acids, cysteine and phenylalanine included. CDR3 DNA only is kept here, 45 bases in frame from base 1. CDR1 is given as SNHLY and CDR2 as FYNNEI, both from the germline V gene.